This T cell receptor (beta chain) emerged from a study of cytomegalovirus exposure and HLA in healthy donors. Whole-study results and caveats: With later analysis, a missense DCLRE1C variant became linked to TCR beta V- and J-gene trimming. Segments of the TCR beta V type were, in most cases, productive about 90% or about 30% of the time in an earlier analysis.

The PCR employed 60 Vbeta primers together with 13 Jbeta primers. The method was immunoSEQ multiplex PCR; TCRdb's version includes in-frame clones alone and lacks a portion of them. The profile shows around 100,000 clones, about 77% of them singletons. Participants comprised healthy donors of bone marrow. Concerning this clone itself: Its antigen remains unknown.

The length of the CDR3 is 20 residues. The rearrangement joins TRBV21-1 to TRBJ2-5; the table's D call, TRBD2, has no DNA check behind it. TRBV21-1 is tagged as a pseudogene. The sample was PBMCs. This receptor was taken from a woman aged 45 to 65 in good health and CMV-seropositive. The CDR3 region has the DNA TGTGCCAGCAGCCCCCGCAGGATTTTTAGCGGAAACTTGGGTCAAGAGACCCAGTACTTC. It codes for CASSPRRIFSGNLGQETQYF.